Listed below are T cell receptor beta chains from one sample, sequenced in a study of T-cell reconstitution after alpha-beta-depleted transplantation in children. TCRdb reprocessed the PCR reads with MiXCR, giving one entry per CDR3 protein. This table holds around 680,000 distinct CDR3 sequences, 15% to 20% found once. Material: PBMCs from the stem cell graft donor, obtained from the stem cell graft. The receptor source for this set is a human donor who donated a stem cell graft to a child with acute myeloid leukemia. CDR3s include the opening cysteine and the closing phenylalanine or tryptophan. The order of the fields is CDR3 protein, CDR3 DNA, clone size, J gene, D gene, V gene. A D gene is named only where the DNA matches it firmly. Some rows mark clone size as missing; the rest say once, few, many or name a class of expanded clone.

cdr3_aa: CASSLPRASGNEKLFF
cdr3_nt: TGTGCCAGCAGCTTACCCCGGGCATCTGGAAACGAAAAACTGTTTTTT
clone_size: few
j_call: TRBJ1-4
d_call: .
v_call: TRBV7-8

cdr3_aa: CASRGQAGFTEAFF
cdr3_nt: TGTGCCAGCAGAGGACAGGCAGGGTTCACTGAAGCTTTCTTT
clone_size: .
j_call: TRBJ1-1
d_call: TRBD1
v_call: TRBV12-3/TRBV12-4

cdr3_aa: CASSPQEAGSYTF
cdr3_nt: TGCGCCAGCAGCCCTCAGGAAGCGGGAAGCTACACCTTC
clone_size: few
j_call: TRBJ1-2
d_call: .
v_call: TRBV5-1

cdr3_aa: CASTVQGVDQPQHF
cdr3_nt: TGTGCCAGCACCGTTCAGGGGGTTGATCAGCCCCAGCATTTT
clone_size: many
j_call: TRBJ1-5
d_call: TRBD1
v_call: TRBV6-1

cdr3_aa: CASSLGGGVEAFF
cdr3_nt: TGTGCCAGCAGCTTAGGTGGCGGTGTTGAAGCTTTCTTT
clone_size: .
j_call: TRBJ1-1
d_call: .
v_call: TRBV7-2

cdr3_aa: CASSQVWAGNYGYTF
cdr3_nt: TGCGCCAGCAGCCAAGTGTGGGCAGGAAATTATGGCTACACCTTC
clone_size: many
j_call: TRBJ1-2
d_call: .
v_call: TRBV4-3

cdr3_aa: CASSTNTGSRNIQYF
cdr3_nt: TGTGCCAGCAGCACTAATACAGGGTCGAGAAACATTCAGTACTTC
clone_size: few
j_call: TRBJ2-4
d_call: .
v_call: TRBV12-3/TRBV12-4

cdr3_aa: CASSEAMTTAKNIQYF
cdr3_nt: TGTGCCAGCAGTGAAGCCATGACCACAGCCAAAAACATTCAGTACTTC
clone_size: .
j_call: TRBJ2-4
d_call: .
v_call: TRBV6-1

cdr3_aa: CASSFTPSPDTQYF
cdr3_nt: TGCGCCAGCAGCTTCACCCCAAGTCCAGATACGCAGTATTTT
clone_size: .
j_call: TRBJ2-3
d_call: .
v_call: TRBV5-1

cdr3_aa: CSAREGGDPEKLFF
cdr3_nt: TGCAGTGCTAGAGAAGGCGGGGATCCTGAAAAACTGTTTTTT
clone_size: many
j_call: TRBJ1-4
d_call: .
v_call: TRBV20-1

cdr3_aa: CSALPPGGYSPLHF
cdr3_nt: TGCAGTGCCCTACCCCCAGGGGGGTATTCACCCCTCCACTTT
clone_size: many
j_call: TRBJ1-6
d_call: TRBD1
v_call: TRBV20-1

cdr3_aa: CASSLRRGGVPYGYTF
cdr3_nt: TGTGCCAGCAGTTTAAGGCGGGGAGGGGTTCCGTATGGCTACACCTTC
clone_size: .
j_call: TRBJ1-2
d_call: .
v_call: TRBV28

cdr3_aa: CASSLQGIQETQYF
cdr3_nt: TGTGCCAGCAGTCTACAGGGGATCCAAGAGACCCAGTACTTC
clone_size: many
j_call: TRBJ2-5
d_call: TRBD1
v_call: TRBV5-4

cdr3_aa: CASSVGSQTGYNEQFF
cdr3_nt: TGTGCCAGCAGCGTAGGATCTCAGACAGGGTACAATGAGCAGTTCTTC
clone_size: many
j_call: TRBJ2-1
d_call: TRBD1
v_call: TRBV9

cdr3_aa: CASSLGLDGGELFF
cdr3_nt: TGTGCCAGCAGTTTGGGACTAGATGGCGGGGAGCTGTTTTTT
clone_size: .
j_call: TRBJ2-2
d_call: TRBD2
v_call: TRBV12-3/TRBV12-4

cdr3_aa: CASSLGGTGYQPQHF
cdr3_nt: TGTGCCAGCAGTTTAGGAGGGACAGGCTATCAGCCCCAGCATTTT
clone_size: many
j_call: TRBJ1-5
d_call: TRBD1
v_call: TRBV12-3/TRBV12-4

cdr3_aa: CASSLAQQGQETQYF
cdr3_nt: TGTGCCAGCAGTTTAGCGCAACAGGGACAAGAGACCCAGTACTTC
clone_size: .
j_call: TRBJ2-5
d_call: .
v_call: TRBV12-3/TRBV12-4

cdr3_aa: CSATDQGGDTQYF
cdr3_nt: TGCAGTGCTACGGACCAGGGGGGAGATACGCAGTATTTT
clone_size: many
j_call: TRBJ2-3
d_call: .
v_call: TRBV20-1

cdr3_aa: CASTLLLGYGYTF
cdr3_nt: TGTGCCAGCACTCTCCTCCTAGGCTATGGCTACACCTTC
clone_size: few
j_call: TRBJ1-2
d_call: .
v_call: TRBV2

cdr3_aa: CSAVRQGARNSPLHF
cdr3_nt: TGCAGTGCTGTTAGACAGGGGGCACGGAATTCACCCCTCCACTTT
clone_size: few
j_call: TRBJ1-6
d_call: TRBD1
v_call: TRBV20-1

cdr3_aa: CASSDEGPGYTF
cdr3_nt: TGTGCCAGCAGCGACGAAGGTCCCGGCTACACCTTC
clone_size: .
j_call: TRBJ1-2
d_call: .
v_call: TRBV9

cdr3_aa: CSASIPGNNSPLHF
cdr3_nt: TGCAGTGCTAGCATCCCAGGGAATAATTCACCCCTCCACTTT
clone_size: many
j_call: TRBJ1-6
d_call: .
v_call: TRBV20-1

cdr3_aa: CASSLSGQGRETQYF
cdr3_nt: TGTGCCAGCAGCTTAAGTGGACAGGGGAGAGAGACCCAGTACTTC
clone_size: many
j_call: TRBJ2-5
d_call: TRBD1
v_call: TRBV5-6

cdr3_aa: CASSRGPGRLEQYF
cdr3_nt: TGTGCCAGCAGCCGGGGGCCAGGTCGGCTCGAGCAGTACTTC
clone_size: .
j_call: TRBJ2-7
d_call: .
v_call: TRBV5-5

cdr3_aa: CASSLGFATGEDEQFF
cdr3_nt: TGTGCCAGCAGCTTAGGATTCGCGACAGGTGAGGATGAGCAGTTCTTC
clone_size: many
j_call: TRBJ2-1
d_call: .
v_call: TRBV7-9

cdr3_aa: CASSPGLAPGGTDTQYF
cdr3_nt: TGCGCCAGCAGTCCAGGACTAGCCCCGGGGGGCACAGATACGCAGTATTTT
clone_size: .
j_call: TRBJ2-3
d_call: TRBD2
v_call: TRBV10-1

cdr3_aa: CSARSVENLGHYGYTF
cdr3_nt: TGCAGTGCTAGAAGTGTAGAAAACTTGGGACACTATGGCTACACCTTC
clone_size: many
j_call: TRBJ1-2
d_call: .
v_call: TRBV20-1

cdr3_aa: CSVGQGNEKLFF
cdr3_nt: TGCAGCGTGGGACAGGGGAATGAAAAACTGTTTTTT
clone_size: many
j_call: TRBJ1-4
d_call: TRBD1
v_call: TRBV29-1